Each of the 19 T cell receptor beta chains below was sequenced from the same sample in a study of blood T cell repertoires in COVID-19. Profiling relied on immunoSEQ multiplex PCR, and the TCRdb table lists in-frame clones only, not all of them. The table records about 200,000 clones, approximately 83% of them present only once. The sequencing sample was made of PBMCs or T cells enriched from blood (not recorded which). The receptors derive from a man in his forties who had recovered from COVID-19.

This clone showed up just a few times. V and J are TRBV21-1 and TRBJ1-2; no DNA check was done on the table's D call, TRBD1. TRBV21-1 is listed as a pseudogene. The CDR3 covers 16 residues. The CDR3 DNA reads TGTGCCAGCAGCCCTGGACAGGGGGCAAGAGGAGATGGCTACACCTTC. Protein product: CASSPGQGARGDGYTF.

The V and J genes are TRBV7-2 and TRBJ1-4; 7 positions agree with TRBD1. This CDR3 has 15 residues. With V trimmed by 5 bases and J by 3 bases, 6 bases remained unmatched. Germline CDR1 reads SGHTA; CDR2 reads FQGNSA. The CDR3 DNA sequence: TGTGCCAGCAGCCCCTACAGGGGTGCTAATGAAAAACTGTTTTTT. Translation: CASSPYRGANEKLFF.

V is TRBV2 and J is TRBJ1-2; D unclear. The CDR3 is made up of 10 amino acids. V shed 4 bases and J shed 13 bases, with 10 bases lying between them. CDR1 SNHLY and CDR2 FYNNEI come from the germline V gene. CDR3 region: CASSGRRATF. The CDR3 DNA reads as TGTGCCAGCAGTGGACGGCGGGCCACCTTC.

The CDR3 loop is CASSLGQGGNSPLHF. In nucleotides, the CDR3 is TGTGCCAGCAGCTTGGGTCAGGGGGGTAATTCACCCCTCCACTTT. This chain joins TRBV7-9 and TRBJ1-6; 7 nucleotides line up with TRBD1. J was trimmed by 6 bases and V by 3 bases; bases with no gene match: 5. The V gene's germline CDR1 is SEHNR and CDR2 FQNEAQ (reference sequence). The CDR3 loop spans 15 amino acids.

The chain joins TRBV28 to TRBJ1-2; tentatively, D is TRBD1 (5 bases). Germline-derived CDR1 and CDR2 are MDHEN and SYDVKM. V was cut by 8 bases and J by 4 bases, with 23 bases left in between. The CDR3 has 16 amino acids. The CDR3 DNA reads as TGTGCCAGCCAAGTTTCGGCCGGCGGGGGACGCTATGGCTACACCTTC. Its protein is CASQVSAGGGRYGYTF.

The chain links TRBV10-1 to TRBJ2-7; D possibly corresponds to TRBD1 (6 bases). Trimming removed 6 bases at V and 6 bases at J, with 12 bases between. This CDR3 is 12 amino acids long. The V gene's germline CDR1 is WNHNN and CDR2 SYGVQD (reference sequence). CDR3 in amino acids: CASREQGPEQYF. As DNA, the CDR3 is TGCGCCAGCAGAGAGCAGGGGCCCGAGCAGTACTTC.

V usage is TRBV19 and J usage is TRBJ1-2; D is uncertain. The V gene's germline CDR1 is LNHDA and CDR2 SQIVND (reference sequence). The CDR3 is 13 amino acids. V was shortened by 7 bases and J by 7 bases, with 16 bases between the two germline ends. The DNA for the CDR3 is TGTGCCAGTAACACGAGGGATTCGGCTGGCTACACCTTC. It codes for CASNTRDSAGYTF. The variable domain in full, with the rest retrieved from reference TRBV19 and TRBJ1-2, is DGGITQSPKYLFRKEGQNVTLSCEQNLNHDAMYWYRQDPGQGLRLIYYSQIVNDFQKGDIAEGYSVSREKKESFPLTVTSAQKNPTAFYLCASNTRDSAGYTFGSGTRLTVV.

The chain employs TRBV5-1 and TRBJ2-1; D uncertain. Trimming took off 1 base at V and 0 bases at J, with 11 bases between the two ends. Germline CDR1 is SGHRS and CDR2 is YFSETQ. This CDR3 has 16 amino acids. DNA of the CDR3: TGCGCCAGCAGCTTGCCGGGTCCTAGCTCCTACAATGAGCAGTTCTTC. Amino acids: CASSLPGPSSYNEQFF.

Turning to this clone: The sample carries other DNA sequences with the same CDR3. CDR3 sequence: CASSYSPGTGSYEQYF. The CDR3 DNA follows: TGTGCCAGCAGTTACTCGCCAGGGACAGGCTCCTACGAGCAGTACTTC. This sequence joins TRBV6-6 and TRBJ2-7, with 8 nucleotides matching TRBD1. V trimming: 0 bases; J trimming: 0 bases; junction bases outside the gene matches: 4. This CDR3 region has 16 residues. Looked up from germline, CDR1 is MNHNY and CDR2 is SVGAGI (reference sequence).

This clone was detected once. The chain employs TRBV19 and TRBJ2-7; TRBD1 matches at 8 bases. The CDR3 has 16 amino acids. Germline V gives CDR1 LNHDA, CDR2 SQIVND (reference sequence). V was pared by 5 bases and J by 3 bases, with 12 bases of the junction left unmatched. The CDR3 is CASSFRTGLGHYEQYF. CDR3 bases: TGTGCCAGTAGTTTTCGGACAGGGTTGGGGCACTACGAGCAGTACTTC.

This clone was detected a few times. The chain employs TRBV27 and TRBJ1-2; D perhaps matches TRBD1 (5 bases). The CDR3 sequence is 15 residues long. Trimming took 5 bases from V and 2 from J, leaving 15 bases between them. The germline V gene has CDR1 MNHEY and CDR2 SMNVEV (reference sequence). The CDR3 sequence: CASSITGILNYGYTF. The DNA for the CDR3 is TGTGCCAGCAGTATTACAGGCATTCTAAACTATGGCTACACCTTC.

CDR3 in amino acids: CASSLMGQSDGYTF. The CDR3 nucleotides read TGTGCCAGCAGTTTAATGGGACAGAGTGATGGCTACACCTTC. The chain carries TRBV7-9 and TRBJ1-2, with 7 bases matching TRBD1. J was trimmed by 6 bases and V by 6 bases; bases with no gene match: 10. Germline loops: CDR1 SEHNR, CDR2 FQNEAQ (reference sequence). The CDR3 has 14 amino acids.

The rearrangement links TRBV28 to TRBJ1-5, with D possibly being TRBD1 (6 bases). V was clipped by 3 bases and J by 7 bases, with 16 bases between them. The CDR3 sequence is 15 residues long. Per the germline V gene, CDR1 is MDHEN and CDR2 is SYDVKM. DNA for the CDR3: TGTGCCAGCAGTTTGTTAGGGTTGGGGGCCCAGCCCCAGCATTTT. This codes for CASSLLGLGAQPQHF. Supplemented by reference TRBV28 and TRBJ1-5, the full variable domain reads DVKVTQSSRYLVKRTGEKVFLECVQDMDHENMFWYRQDPGLGLRLIYFSYDVKMKEKGDIPEGYSVSREKKERFSLILESASTNQTSMYLCASSLLGLGAQPQHFGDGTRLSIL.

The chain couples TRBV7-2 to TRBJ2-3; 7 nucleotides align to TRBD2. J gave up 4 bases and V 0 bases, and 1 base lay outside the gene matches. Germline loops: CDR1 SGHTA, CDR2 FQGNSA. The CDR3 extends over 14 amino acids. Here the CDR3 DNA reads TGTGCCAGCAGCTTAGCACGGGGGGCAGATACGCAGTATTTT. As protein: CASSLARGADTQYF.

The genes are TRBV9 and TRBJ2-1, with 12 bases that match TRBD2. Germline CDR1 and CDR2: SGDLS and YYNGEE. The CDR3 totals 15 residues. V lost 4 bases to trimming and J lost 8 bases; unmatched junction nucleotides: 7. Here the CDR3 reads CASSPGLAGSHEQFF. In nucleotides, the CDR3 is TGTGCCAGCAGCCCAGGACTAGCGGGAAGCCATGAGCAGTTCTTC.

The table lists this clone with a few counts. The V call is TRBV25-1, the J call TRBJ1-3; no definite D call. Germline V gene lookup returns CDR1 MGHDK and CDR2 SYGVNS. Trimming cost V 0 bases and J 2 bases, with 8 bases left between them. The CDR3 has 15 amino acids. DNA of the CDR3: TGTGCCAGCAGTGAATACGGGTCTACTGGAAACACCATATATTTT. Protein sequence: CASSEYGSTGNTIYF.

This clone was picked up one time. The chain carries TRBV30 and TRBJ1-2; possible D gene TRBD1, 5 bases. The CDR3 contains 12 residues. Trimming stripped 3 bases from V and 6 bases from J, with 11 bases between. Germline CDR1 is GTSNPN and CDR2 is SVGIG (reference sequence). CDR3 sequence: CAWSSGRHGYTF. For the CDR3, the DNA is TGTGCCTGGAGCTCAGGGCGGCATGGCTACACCTTC.

The V call is TRBV3-1 (or the pseudogene TRBV3-2), the J call TRBJ2-2, with 10 bases matching TRBD2. Per the germline V gene, CDR1 is LGHDT and CDR2 is YNNKEL (reference sequence). The CDR3 runs to 16 residues. Germline trimming cut 5 bases from V and 4 bases from J; bases unmatched to any gene: 7. CDR3 bases: TGTGCCAGCAGCTCCGCTAGCGGGGGAGGCACCGGGGAGCTGTTTTTT. Its translation: CASSSASGGGTGELFF.

The chain links TRBV21-1 to TRBJ2-3; TRBD2, the table's D call, was not compared with the DNA. TRBV21-1 is shown as a pseudogene. The CDR3 covers 15 residues. The CDR3 nucleotides are TGTGCCAGCAGCAAGCAGGGAGGGGGCACAGATACGCAGTATTTT. This codes for CASSKQGGGTDTQYF.